These 7 T cell receptor beta chains came from one sample sequenced in a study of shared clonotypes between healthy human individuals. Terminally differentiated effector memory CD45RA+ cells were excluded from the naive CD8 cells, which were CD45RO-negative and positively selected for CCR7. Using immunoSEQ multiplex PCR, the repertoire was profiled, and TCRdb retains in-frame clones only, with some absent. The sample includes over 750,000 clones, around 96% of them seen just once. The specimen was naive CD8+ T cells sorted from blood. Receptors originate from a man aged 25 to 40 in good health.

The V and J genes are TRBV6-1 and TRBJ2-7; D is perhaps TRBD1 or TRBD2 (6 bases each). From germline, CDR1 is MNHNS and CDR2 SASEGT. The CDR3 consists of 17 residues. The V gene lost 1 base and the J gene lost 0 bases, with 16 bases spanning the gap. The CDR3 DNA reads as TGTGCCAGCAGTGAAGGGTTGGGGGGCATTAGCTCCTACGAGCAGTACTTC. It translates to CASSEGLGGISSYEQYF.

The CDR3: CAWSDRSAYEQYF. In DNA form, the CDR3 reads TGTGCCTGGAGTGACAGGTCCGCCTACGAGCAGTACTTC. The chain couples TRBV30 to TRBJ2-7, with a tentative D call TRBD1 (5 bases). Germline CDR1 reads GTSNPN; CDR2 reads SVGIG (reference sequence). The CDR3 has 13 amino acids. The V gene lost 1 base and the J gene lost 2 bases, with 9 bases spanning the gap.

The V call is TRBV6-1, the J call TRBJ1-2; D gene uncertain. The germline CDR1 and CDR2 sequences are MNHNS and SASEGT. Trimming took off 8 bases at V and 8 bases at J, with 15 bases between the two ends. The CDR3 spans 12 residues. Here the CDR3 reads CASQPLLSGYTF. In DNA form, the CDR3 reads TGTGCCAGCCAGCCCCTATTAAGCGGCTACACCTTC.

The V call is TRBV25-1, the J call TRBJ1-4; 7 positions agree with TRBD1. The germline V gene encodes CDR1 MGHDK and CDR2 SYGVNS. The CDR3 has 14 residues. V was pared by 3 bases and J by 6 bases, with 4 bases of the junction left unmatched. Here the CDR3 DNA reads TGTGCCAGCAGTGACGAAGGGACAGATGAAAAACTGTTTTTT. Amino acid sequence: CASSDEGTDEKLFF.

This clone came up once. The chain recombines TRBV7-9 with TRBJ1-1, with 7 bases lining up with TRBD1. Germline-derived CDR1 and CDR2 are SEHNR and FQNEAQ (reference sequence). The CDR3 contains 16 residues. Germline trimming cut 3 bases from V and 5 bases from J; bases unmatched to any gene: 12. As DNA, the CDR3 is TGTGCCAGCAGCTTCCAGGGGGGAATGGGAGGAACTGAAGCTTTCTTT. Translated: CASSFQGGMGGTEAFF.

The chain employs TRBV7-9 and TRBJ1-3; D gene uncertain. The germline V and J ends were trimmed by 10 bases and 0 bases, with 13 bases remaining between them. From germline, CDR1 is SEHNR and CDR2 FQNEAQ (reference sequence). CDR3 length: 14 amino acids. The CDR3 coding sequence is TGTGCCACCCGGAGTCCCTCCTCTGGAAACACCATATATTTT. Protein sequence: CATRSPSSGNTIYF. Together with reference TRBV7-9 and TRBJ1-3, the CDR3 gives the full variable domain: DTGVSQNPRHKITKRGQNVTFRCDPISEHNRLYWYRQTLGQGPEFLTYFQNEAQLEKSRLLSDRFSAERPKGSFSTLEIQRTEQGDSAMYLCATRSPSSGNTIYFGEGSWLTVV.

This clone was recorded only once. The chain couples TRBV7-8 to TRBJ2-3; the match to TRBD2 covers 7 bases. V lost 0 bases and J lost 0; bases outside the gene matches: 6. The CDR3 runs to 17 residues. Germline loops: CDR1 SGHVS, CDR2 FQNEAQ. Here the CDR3 DNA reads TGTGCCAGCAGCTTAGCCGGGGGAGCGGGGAGCACAGATACGCAGTATTTT. Its protein is CASSLAGGAGSTDTQYF.